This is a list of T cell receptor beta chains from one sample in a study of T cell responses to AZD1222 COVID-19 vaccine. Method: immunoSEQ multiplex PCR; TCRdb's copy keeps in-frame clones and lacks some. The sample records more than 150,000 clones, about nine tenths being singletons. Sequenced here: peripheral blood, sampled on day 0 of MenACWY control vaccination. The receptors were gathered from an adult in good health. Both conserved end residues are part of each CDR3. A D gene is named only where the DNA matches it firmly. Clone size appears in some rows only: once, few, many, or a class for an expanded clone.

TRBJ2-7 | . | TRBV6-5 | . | TGTGCCAGCATCCCGGGACCTAGGGGGTACTACGAGCAGTACTTC | CASIPGPRGYYEQYF
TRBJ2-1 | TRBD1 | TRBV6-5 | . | TGTGCCAGCAGCCTCGTACAGGGGTTTGAGCAGTTCTTC | CASSLVQGFEQFF
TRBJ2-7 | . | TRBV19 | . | TGTGCCAGTAATAAAGTCGGCGGAGCCTCCTACGAGCAGTACTTC | CASNKVGGASYEQYF
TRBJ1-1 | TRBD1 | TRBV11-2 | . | TGTGCCAGCAGCCCCGGGACAGGGGAAGCTTTCTTT | CASSPGTGEAFF
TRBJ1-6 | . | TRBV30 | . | TGTGCCTGGCAACAGGGTTGGAATTCACCCCTCCACTTT | CAWQQGWNSPLHF
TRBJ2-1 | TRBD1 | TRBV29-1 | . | TGCAGCGTTGCAAGGGACAGCTCCTACAATGAGCAGTTCTTC | CSVARDSSYNEQFF
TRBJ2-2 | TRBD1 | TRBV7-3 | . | TGTGCCAGCAGCCAATTAACCGGGACAGGGAACACCGGGGAGCTGTTTTTT | CASSQLTGTGNTGELFF
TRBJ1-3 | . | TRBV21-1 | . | TGTGCCAGCAGCAAAGACAGGACAGGTGCTGGAAACACCATATATTTT | CASSKDRTGAGNTIYF
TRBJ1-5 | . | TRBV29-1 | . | TGCAGCGTTCACAATCAGCCCCAGCATTTT | CSVHNQPQHF
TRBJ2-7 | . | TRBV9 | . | TGTGCCAGCAGCGTAGACCCAGCCGGCTACGAGCAGTACTTC | CASSVDPAGYEQYF
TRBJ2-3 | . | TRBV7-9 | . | TGTGCCAGCAGCTTTGACCGTCTTGGCGATACGCAGTATTTT | CASSFDRLGDTQYF
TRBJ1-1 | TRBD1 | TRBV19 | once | TGTGCCAGTAGTAAAAGACAGGGGAAGAACACTGAAGCTTTCTTT | CASSKRQGKNTEAFF
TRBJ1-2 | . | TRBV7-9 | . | TGTGCCAGCAGCTTAACGACGAGGGTTTATGGCTACACCTTC | CASSLTTRVYGYTF
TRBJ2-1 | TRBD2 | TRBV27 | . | TGTGCCAGCAGTTTATCTCTAGCGGGATACAATGAGCAGTTCTTC | CASSLSLAGYNEQFF
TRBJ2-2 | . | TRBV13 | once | TGTGCCAGCAGCTTAGGCACCCACACCGGGGAGCTGTTTTTT | CASSLGTHTGELFF
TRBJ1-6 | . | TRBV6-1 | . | TGTGCCAGCAGTGATTTTAGCTCCTATAATTCACCCCTCCACTTT | CASSDFSSYNSPLHF
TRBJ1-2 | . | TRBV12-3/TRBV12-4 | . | TGTGCCAGCAGTTTAGCGGTGGTCCCTGGCTACACCTTC | CASSLAVVPGYTF
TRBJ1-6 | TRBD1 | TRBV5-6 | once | TGTGCCAGCAGCGCGACAGGGATCGGTTCACCCCTCCACTTT | CASSATGIGSPLHF
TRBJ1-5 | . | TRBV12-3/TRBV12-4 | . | TGTGCCAGCAGTTTATCGTATCAGCCCCAGCATTTT | CASSLSYQPQHF
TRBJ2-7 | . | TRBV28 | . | TGTGCCAGCAGGGGCGGGACGTTCACCTACGAGCAGTACTTC | CASRGGTFTYEQYF
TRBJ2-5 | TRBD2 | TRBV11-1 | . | TGTGCCAGCAGCCTGGCGGGGGGGGCCGTCCAAGAGACCCAGTACTTC | CASSLAGGAVQETQYF
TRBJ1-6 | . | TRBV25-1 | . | TGTGCCAGCAGTGAAAGTGTGAGGGGTAATTCACCCCTCCACTTT | CASSESVRGNSPLHF
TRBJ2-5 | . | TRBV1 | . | TGCACCAGCAGCCAAGATAACGAGGGACTAGCGGGAGGGGGTAGAGAGACCCAGTACTTC | CTSSQDNEGLAGGGRETQYF
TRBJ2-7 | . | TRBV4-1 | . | TGCGCCAGCAGCCCTGCGTTCACCTACGAGCAGTACTTC | CASSPAFTYEQYF
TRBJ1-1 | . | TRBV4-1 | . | TGCGCCAGCAGCCAAAGACAGTCTTTGAACACTGAAGCTTTCTTT | CASSQRQSLNTEAFF
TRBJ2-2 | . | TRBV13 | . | TGTGCCAGCCAAATTGGGGGCAGGGTTAGCACCGGGGAGCTGTTTTTT | CASQIGGRVSTGELFF
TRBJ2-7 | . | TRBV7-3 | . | TGTGCCAGCAGCTTAGGAGACCGCACGGACGAGCAGTACTTC | CASSLGDRTDEQYF
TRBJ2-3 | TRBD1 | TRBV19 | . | TGTGCCAGTAGTATAGTAGGGACAGCAAGCACAGATACGCAGTATTTT | CASSIVGTASTDTQYF
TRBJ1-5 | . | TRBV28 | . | TGTGCCAGCAGTCTAAACCAGGGAACTTATCAGCCCCAGCATTTT | CASSLNQGTYQPQHF
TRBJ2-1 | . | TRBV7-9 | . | TGTGCCAGCAGCTTGGGGCGGGGGCATGGTGAGCAGTTCTTC | CASSLGRGHGEQFF
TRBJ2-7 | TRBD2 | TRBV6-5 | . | TGTGCCAGCAGTTACTCGGGAGCGGGGAGCTCCTACGAGCAGTACTTC | CASSYSGAGSSYEQYF
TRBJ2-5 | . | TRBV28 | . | TGTGCCAGCAGTTTAGGAGGGGGCCTCCAAGAGACCCAGTACTTC | CASSLGGGLQETQYF
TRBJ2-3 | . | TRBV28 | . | TGTGCCAGCAGTTTAGGAGGGGTGAGCACAGATACGCAGTATTTT | CASSLGGVSTDTQYF
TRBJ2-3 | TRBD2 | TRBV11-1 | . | TGTGCCAGCGCCCCGGCGACTAGCGGGATGGCAGATACGCAGTATTTT | CASAPATSGMADTQYF
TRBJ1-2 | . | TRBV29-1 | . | TGCAGCGTTGAAGATCGACGGTGGGAAGGGGCTAACTATGGCTACACCTTC | CSVEDRRWEGANYGYTF
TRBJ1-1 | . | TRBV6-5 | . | TGTGCCAGCAGTTTCGCCCCTCAGGGGAACACTGAAGCTTTCTTT | CASSFAPQGNTEAFF
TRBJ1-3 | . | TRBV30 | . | TGTGCCTGGTTCCGGGACGGACGAAACACCATATATTTT | CAWFRDGRNTIYF
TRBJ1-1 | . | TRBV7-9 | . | TGTGCCAGCAGCTTAGATCGGAACACTGAAGCTTTCTTT | CASSLDRNTEAFF
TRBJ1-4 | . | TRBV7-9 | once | TGTGCCAGCAGCCATGGACGGACTAATGAAAAACTGTTTTTT | CASSHGRTNEKLFF
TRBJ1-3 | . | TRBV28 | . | TGTGCCAGCAGGGCCAGGGAACTCTCTGGAAACACCATATATTTT | CASRARELSGNTIYF
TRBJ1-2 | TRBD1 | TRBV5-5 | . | TGTGCCAGCAGCTTTGTTAGGACAGGGGCTTCCTATGGCTACACCTTC | CASSFVRTGASYGYTF
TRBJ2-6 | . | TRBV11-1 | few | TGTGCCAGCAGCTTAGGGCCAGGGGCTGGGGCCAACGTCCTGACTTTC | CASSLGPGAGANVLTF
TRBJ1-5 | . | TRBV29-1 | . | TGCAGCGTTCGCGGGAAGGATAGCAATCAGCCCCAGCATTTT | CSVRGKDSNQPQHF
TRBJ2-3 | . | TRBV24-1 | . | TGTGCCACCAGTGATGCCCTTACGCTGGGCACAGATACGCAGTATTTT | CATSDALTLGTDTQYF
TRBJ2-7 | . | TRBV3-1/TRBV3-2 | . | TGTGCCAGCAGTCCCGAGGTAGGGGACTACGAGCAGTACTTC | CASSPEVGDYEQYF
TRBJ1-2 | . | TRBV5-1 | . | TGCGCCAGCAGCCGAACTATCGACAGGCCCAGAGGCTACACCTTC | CASSRTIDRPRGYTF
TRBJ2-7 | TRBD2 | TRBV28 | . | TGTGCCAGCAGCGATCTAGCGGTCAGCTACGAGCAGTACTTC | CASSDLAVSYEQYF
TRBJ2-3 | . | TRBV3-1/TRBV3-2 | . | TGTGCCAGCAGCCAAGTGAGCGGGAGCACAGATACGCAGTATTTT | CASSQVSGSTDTQYF
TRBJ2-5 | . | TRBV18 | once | TGTGCCAGCTCATCTAGACAGACGGGCCGGGAGACCCAGTACTTC | CASSSRQTGRETQYF